This T cell receptor (beta chain) was identified in a study of vaccination effects on CD4 cells after COVID-19. TCRdb's table, derived via immunoSEQ multiplex PCR, lists solely in-frame clones and lacks some. The table records 45,000 or so clones, about three quarters of them present only once. About this clone: Its specificity is unknown.

V gave up 6 bases and J gave up 1 base, with 9 bases separating them. The CDR3 extends over 13 amino acids. CDR1 and CDR2 from the germline V gene are MNHEY and SVGAGI. Culture lasted about 11 days before CD4+ T cell isolation. Sequenced here: CD4+ T cells from PBMCs cultured without peptide, sampled before COVID-19 vaccination. This sequence joins TRBV6-5 and TRBJ2-5, with a possible D match to TRBD2 (6 bases). The origin of this receptor is a human donor who had a prior SARS-CoV-2 infection. The CDR3: CASRLAVQETQYF. DNA of the CDR3: TGTGCCAGCAGACTAGCCGTCCAAGAGACCCAGTACTTC.